These T cell receptor beta chains were read from a single sample in a study of Graves' ophthalmopathy and Graves' hyperthyroidism. TCRdb passed the multiplex PCR reads through MiXCR, listing each CDR3 protein once. Of some 170,000 distinct CDR3 sequences in the sample, around 39% were seen once. Source material: peripheral blood. Source of these receptors: a man aged 30 to 39 with Graves' ophthalmopathy. CDR3s include the opening cysteine and the closing phenylalanine or tryptophan. D genes are given only for firm matches. Not all rows give a size; the values are once, few, many and, for expanded clones, a class.

CDR3,DNA,size,J,V,D
CASSLAGANQPQHF,TGTGCCAGCAGTTTAGCCGGGGCCAATCAGCCCCAGCATTTT,many,TRBJ1-5,TRBV12-3/TRBV12-4,NA
CASSPQPREETQYF,TGTGCCAGCAGCCCTCAACCAAGAGAAGAGACCCAGTACTTC,NA,TRBJ2-5,TRBV12-3/TRBV12-4,NA
CASRRDGGQTSGANVLTF,TGTGCCAGCAGACGTGATGGGGGACAAACCTCTGGGGCCAACGTCCTGACTTTC,NA,TRBJ2-6,TRBV12-3/TRBV12-4,NA
CASSDQLAGRSYEQYF,TGTGCCAGCAGTGACCAACTAGCGGGAAGATCCTACGAGCAGTACTTC,NA,TRBJ2-7,TRBV6-1,TRBD2
CTSSFIKRPLAGASSYEQYF,TGTACCAGCAGTTTCATAAAGAGGCCGCTAGCGGGAGCCTCGTCCTACGAGCAGTACTTC,many,TRBJ2-7,TRBV27,TRBD2
CASSSPYRSSAEAFF,TGTGCCAGTAGTTCCCCTTATAGGAGTTCCGCTGAAGCTTTCTTT,many,TRBJ1-1,TRBV19,NA
CAWSASGEQYF,TGTGCCTGGAGTGCATCTGGCGAGCAGTACTTC,NA,TRBJ2-7,TRBV30,NA
CASLNRGQETQYF,TGTGCCAGCCTAAACAGGGGGCAAGAGACCCAGTACTTC,few,TRBJ2-5,TRBV12-3/TRBV12-4,TRBD1
CSARTGTGYEQYF,TGCAGTGCTAGGACAGGAACGGGCTACGAGCAGTACTTC,many,TRBJ2-7,TRBV20-1,NA
CASNFRGTMNTEAFF,TGTGCCAGCAACTTCAGGGGCACCATGAACACTGAAGCTTTCTTT,NA,TRBJ1-1,TRBV7-8,NA
CSAPARDRETQYF,TGCAGTGCACCGGCACGGGACCGGGAGACCCAGTACTTC,NA,TRBJ2-5,TRBV20-1,NA
CASSSPGLADYEQYF,TGTGCCAGCAGTTCGCCGGGACTAGCGGACTACGAGCAGTACTTC,many,TRBJ2-7,TRBV28,TRBD2
CASSPRTGRYEQYF,TGTGCCAGCAGTCCGCGGACAGGGCGGTACGAGCAGTACTTC,few,TRBJ2-7,TRBV6-1,TRBD1
CASSEGAGLAGEQYF,TGTGCCAGCAGTGAAGGTGCGGGACTAGCGGGCGAGCAGTACTTC,many,TRBJ2-7,TRBV6-1,TRBD2
CASSLEGTHCRDRNYGYTF,TGTGCCAGCAGCTTAGAGGGAACCCACTGTCGGGACAGGAACTATGGCTACACCTTC,many,TRBJ1-2,TRBV11-2,TRBD1
CASSRGGTANYGYTF,TGTGCCAGCAGTCGGGGAGGGACGGCAAACTATGGCTACACCTTC,NA,TRBJ1-2,TRBV12-3/TRBV12-4,NA
CASSSSSETQYF,TGTGCCAGCAGTTCCTCCTCAGAAACCCAGTACTTC,NA,TRBJ2-5,TRBV12-3/TRBV12-4,NA
CSVVFQGMNTEAFF,TGCAGCGTTGTGTTCCAGGGTATGAACACTGAAGCTTTCTTT,NA,TRBJ1-1,TRBV29-1,NA
CASRSAAETQYF,TGTGCCAGCAGGAGCGCCGCGGAGACCCAGTACTTC,NA,TRBJ2-5,TRBV6-1,NA
CAIQRTGNTEAFF,TGTGCCATCCAAAGAACAGGGAACACTGAAGCTTTCTTT,once,TRBJ1-1,TRBV2,NA
CASSRGLAPQHF,TGTGCCAGTTCCCGGGGATTGGCGCCCCAGCATTTT,NA,TRBJ1-5,TRBV12-3/TRBV12-4,NA
CSVRGQPSYEQYF,TGCAGCGTTCGCGGCCAGCCTTCCTACGAGCAGTACTTC,many,TRBJ2-7,TRBV29-1,NA
CASSQVSGGLEAFF,TGTGCCAGCAGCCAAGTGTCAGGGGGTCTTGAAGCTTTCTTT,NA,TRBJ1-1,TRBV14,TRBD1
CASSRHHGETQYF,TGCGCCAGCAGCCGTCACCATGGAGAGACCCAGTACTTC,NA,TRBJ2-5,TRBV5-1,NA
CASSTRTARAFF,TGTGCCAGCAGCACGCGGACAGCCCGAGCTTTCTTT,NA,TRBJ1-1,TRBV7-2,NA
CASSSPLMRNGYTF,TGTGCCAGCAGTTCCCCGCTGATGAGAAATGGCTACACCTTC,few,TRBJ1-2,TRBV27,NA
CASSQGGMNTEAFF,TGTGCCAGCAGCCAGGGGGGCATGAACACTGAAGCTTTCTTT,many,TRBJ1-1,TRBV7-9,TRBD1
CASSFRDRTYEQYF,TGTGCCAGCAGCTTCCGGGACAGGACCTACGAGCAGTACTTC,many,TRBJ2-7,TRBV7-2,TRBD1
CASSRPGQGQDEQYF,TGTGCCAGCAGTCGTCCGGGACAGGGGCAAGACGAGCAGTACTTC,many,TRBJ2-7,TRBV28,TRBD1
CATQTPGTYEQYF,TGTGCCACCCAGACCCCGGGGACATACGAGCAGTACTTC,NA,TRBJ2-7,TRBV6-1,NA
CASSLTSGRATGELFF,TGTGCCAGCAGTCTTACTAGCGGGAGGGCCACCGGGGAGCTGTTTTTT,many,TRBJ2-2,TRBV6-2/TRBV6-3,TRBD2
CASSPPGVRDYYEQYF,TGTGCCAGCAGTCCCCCTGGGGTTAGAGACTACTACGAGCAGTACTTC,NA,TRBJ2-7,TRBV12-3/TRBV12-4,NA
CASSAGSYTEAFF,TGTGCCAGCAGCGCAGGGAGCTACACTGAAGCTTTCTTT,NA,TRBJ1-1,TRBV7-2,NA
CASSYSNRGYGYTF,TGTGCCAGCAGTTATTCGAACAGGGGCTATGGCTACACCTTC,few,TRBJ1-2,TRBV6-5,TRBD1
CASSDLATGVYEQYF,TGTGCCAGCAGTGACCTGGCCACGGGGGTCTACGAGCAGTACTTC,many,TRBJ2-7,TRBV25-1,NA
CASSPGTVENTEAFF,TGTGCCAGCAGTCCGGGGACAGTAGAGAACACTGAAGCTTTCTTT,NA,TRBJ1-1,TRBV27,TRBD1
CAGEGVRSTGELFF,TGTGCCGGGGAGGGTGTTCGGTCCACCGGGGAGCTGTTTTTT,NA,TRBJ2-2,TRBV6-1,TRBD2
CASNLPPGHKTLLGENIQYF,TGTGCCAGCAACTTACCTCCGGGACACAAAACCCTCCTCGGGGAAAACATTCAGTACTTC,many,TRBJ2-4,TRBV7-3,NA
CASSSQAVRAFF,TGTGCCAGCAGTTCACAAGCCGTGAGGGCTTTCTTT,few,TRBJ1-1,TRBV7-2,NA
CASRWGTSNTEAFF,TGTGCCAGCAGATGGGGGACCAGTAACACTGAAGCTTTCTTT,NA,TRBJ1-1,TRBV12-3/TRBV12-4,NA
CASSLTGGRETQYF,TGTGCCAGCAGTTTAACAGGGGGCCGAGAGACCCAGTACTTC,many,TRBJ2-5,TRBV28,TRBD1
CASSLYQGYEQYF,TGTGCCAGCAGTTTGTACCAGGGCTACGAGCAGTACTTC,NA,TRBJ2-7,TRBV12-3/TRBV12-4,NA
CASRQGSRAFF,TGTGCCAGCAGACAGGGTTCGAGAGCTTTCTTT,NA,TRBJ1-1,TRBV12-3/TRBV12-4,NA
CASSSGRGLYGYTF,TGTGCCAGTAGTTCCGGCAGGGGGTTGTATGGCTACACCTTC,many,TRBJ1-2,TRBV19,TRBD1
CALEGTGMNTEAFF,TGTGCCTTGGAAGGGACGGGAATGAACACTGAAGCTTTCTTT,many,TRBJ1-1,TRBV30,NA
CASSDPPQGGYTF,TGTGCCAGCAGTGACCCCCCTCAGGGTGGCTACACCTTC,many,TRBJ1-2,TRBV6-1,NA
CASSLKLAGTYEQYF,TGTGCCAGCAGTTTAAAACTAGCGGGAACCTACGAGCAGTACTTC,many,TRBJ2-7,TRBV28,TRBD2
CAISQPGQGYEQYF,TGTGCCATCAGTCAACCGGGACAGGGCTACGAGCAGTACTTC,NA,TRBJ2-7,TRBV7-2,TRBD1
CASSYTGGIYEQYF,TGTGCCAGCAGTTATACAGGGGGAATTTACGAGCAGTACTTC,many,TRBJ2-7,TRBV28,TRBD1
CASSVWGVGNSPLHF,TGCGCCAGCAGCGTCTGGGGGGTAGGTAATTCACCCCTCCACTTT,many,TRBJ1-6,TRBV5-1,NA
CASSYENPPGELFF,TGTGCCAGCAGTTACGAAAACCCGCCCGGGGAGCTGTTTTTT,many,TRBJ2-2,TRBV6-5,NA
CASSLSWETQYF,TGTGCCAGCAGCCTCAGCTGGGAGACCCAGTACTTC,NA,TRBJ2-5,TRBV13,NA
CASSQGVGQAAYEQYF,TGCGCCAGCAGCCAAGGGGTGGGACAGGCCGCCTACGAGCAGTACTTC,many,TRBJ2-7,TRBV4-1,TRBD1
CASSYMTDSRTEAFF,TGTGCCAGCAGTTACATGACGGACAGTCGCACTGAAGCTTTCTTT,NA,TRBJ1-1,TRBV6-5,NA
CASAGSGTPYEQYF,TGTGCCAGCGCAGGTAGCGGGACCCCCTACGAGCAGTACTTC,NA,TRBJ2-7,TRBV28,TRBD2
CASSFPGFPYEQYF,TGTGCCAGCAGTTTCCCAGGATTCCCCTACGAGCAGTACTTC,NA,TRBJ2-7,TRBV6-2/TRBV6-3,NA
CASSEALGETQYF,TGTGCCAGCAGTGAAGCGCTAGGGGAGACCCAGTACTTC,NA,TRBJ2-5,TRBV6-1,NA